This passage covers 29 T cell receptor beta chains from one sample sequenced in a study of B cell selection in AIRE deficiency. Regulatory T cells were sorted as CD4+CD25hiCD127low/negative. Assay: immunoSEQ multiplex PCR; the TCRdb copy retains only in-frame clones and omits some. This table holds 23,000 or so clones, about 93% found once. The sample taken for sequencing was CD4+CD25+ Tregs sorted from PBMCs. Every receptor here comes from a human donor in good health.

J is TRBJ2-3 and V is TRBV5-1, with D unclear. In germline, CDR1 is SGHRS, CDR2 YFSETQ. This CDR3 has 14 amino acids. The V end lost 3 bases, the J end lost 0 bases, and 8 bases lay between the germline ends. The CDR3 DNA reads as TGCGCCAGCAGCTCCCAAACTAGCACAGATACGCAGTATTTT. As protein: CASSSQTSTDTQYF.

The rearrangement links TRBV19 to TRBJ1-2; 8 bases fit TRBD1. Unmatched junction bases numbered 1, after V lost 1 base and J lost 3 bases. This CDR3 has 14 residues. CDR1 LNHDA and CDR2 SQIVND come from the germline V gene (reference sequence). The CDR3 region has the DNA TGTGCCAGTAGTATAGGCAGGGGGCACTATGGCTACACCTTC. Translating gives CASSIGRGHYGYTF.

The CDR3 loop is CASISGSLVTSTDTQYF. Written as DNA, the CDR3 is TGTGCCAGCATCAGCGGGAGCCTCGTAACTAGCACAGATACGCAGTATTTT. The gene calls are TRBV28 and TRBJ2-3, with 8 bases that match TRBD2. J lost 0 bases, V lost 7 bases, and 12 bases had no gene match. The CDR3 is 17 amino acids. Germline V gene sequence: CDR1 MDHEN, CDR2 SYDVKM. The variable domain in full, completed from reference TRBV28 and TRBJ2-3, reads DVKVTQSSRYLVKRTGEKVFLECVQDMDHENMFWYRQDPGLGLRLIYFSYDVKMKEKGDIPEGYSVSREKKERFSLILESASTNQTSMYLCASISGSLVTSTDTQYFGPGTRLTVL.

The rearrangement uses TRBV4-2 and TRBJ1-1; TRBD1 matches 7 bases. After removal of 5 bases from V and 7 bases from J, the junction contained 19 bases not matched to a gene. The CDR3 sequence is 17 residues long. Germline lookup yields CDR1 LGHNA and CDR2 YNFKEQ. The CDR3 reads CASSLAILRGQKIEAFF. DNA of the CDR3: TGTGCCAGCAGCTTGGCGATTCTAAGGGGGCAAAAGATTGAAGCTTTCTTT.

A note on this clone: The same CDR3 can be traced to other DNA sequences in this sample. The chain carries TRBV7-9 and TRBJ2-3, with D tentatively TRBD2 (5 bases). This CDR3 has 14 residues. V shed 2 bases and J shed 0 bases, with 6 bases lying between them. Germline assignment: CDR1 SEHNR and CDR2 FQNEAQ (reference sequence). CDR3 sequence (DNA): TGTGCCAGCAGCTTACGAGGGAGCACAGATACGCAGTATTTT. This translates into CASSLRGSTDTQYF.

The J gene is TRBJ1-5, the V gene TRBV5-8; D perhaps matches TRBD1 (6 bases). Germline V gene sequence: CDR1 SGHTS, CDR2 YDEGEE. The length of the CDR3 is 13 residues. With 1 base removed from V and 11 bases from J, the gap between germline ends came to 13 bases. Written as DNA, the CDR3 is TGTGCCAGCAGCTTGCGGGGGGCAAAGGCCCAGCATTTT. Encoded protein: CASSLRGAKAQHF.

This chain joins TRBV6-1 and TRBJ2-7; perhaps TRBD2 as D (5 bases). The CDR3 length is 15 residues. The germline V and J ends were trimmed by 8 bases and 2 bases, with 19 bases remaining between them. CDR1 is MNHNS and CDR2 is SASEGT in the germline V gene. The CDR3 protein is CASSSRTGSAYEQYF. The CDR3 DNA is TGTGCCAGCTCAAGTAGGACGGGGTCCGCCTACGAGCAGTACTTC.

The CDR3 sequence is CASSQEGMTEQFF. CDR3 nucleotide sequence: TGTGCCAGCAGCCAAGAGGGTATGACCGAGCAGTTCTTC. The chain couples TRBV4-2 to TRBJ2-1, with D hard to call. Germline assignment: CDR1 LGHNA and CDR2 YNFKEQ. The CDR3 has 13 amino acids. The germline V and J ends were trimmed by 0 bases and 10 bases, with 10 bases remaining between them.

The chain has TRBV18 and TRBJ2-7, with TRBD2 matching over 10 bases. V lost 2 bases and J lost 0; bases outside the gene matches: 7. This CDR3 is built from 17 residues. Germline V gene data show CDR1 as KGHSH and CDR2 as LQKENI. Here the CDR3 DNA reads TGTGCCAGCTCACCAATAACTAGCGGGGCCTTCTCCTACGAGCAGTACTTC. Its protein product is CASSPITSGAFSYEQYF. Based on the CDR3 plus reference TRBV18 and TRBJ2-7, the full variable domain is NAGVMQNPRHLVRRRGQEARLRCSPMKGHSHVYWYRQLPEEGLKFMVYLQKENIIDESGMPKERFSAEFPKEGPSILRIQQVVRGDSAAYFCASSPITSGAFSYEQYFGPGTRLTVT.

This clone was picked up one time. CDR3: CASSRGRTGYNEQFF. The CDR3 nucleotides are TGTGCCAGCTCCCGCGGGAGAACGGGCTACAATGAGCAGTTCTTC. The chain carries TRBV18 and TRBJ2-1, with 7 bases lining up with TRBD2. Trimming removed 6 bases from V and 3 bases from J; junction bases left unmatched: 8. Germline V CDR1 and CDR2: KGHSH, LQKENI. The CDR3 is 15 amino acids.

The CDR3 coding sequence is TGCAGTGGGGGGGCCATGGGAGCTTTCTTT. Translation gives CSGGAMGAFF. The rearrangement links TRBV20-1 to TRBJ1-1, with D possibly matching TRBD1 (6 bases). The CDR3 has 10 amino acids. V was shortened by 7 bases and J by 10 bases, with 13 bases between the two germline ends. Germline V lookup: CDR1 DFQATT, CDR2 SNEGSKA (reference sequence).

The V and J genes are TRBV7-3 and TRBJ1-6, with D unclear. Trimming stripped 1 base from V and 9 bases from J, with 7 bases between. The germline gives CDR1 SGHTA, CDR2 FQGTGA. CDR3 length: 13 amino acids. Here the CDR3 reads CASSLSGSSPLHF. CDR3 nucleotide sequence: TGTGCCAGCAGCTTAAGTGGTAGTTCACCCCTCCACTTT.

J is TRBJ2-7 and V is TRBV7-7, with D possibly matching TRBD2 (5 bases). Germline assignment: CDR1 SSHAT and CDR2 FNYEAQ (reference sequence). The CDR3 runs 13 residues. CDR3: CARWVREIYEQYF. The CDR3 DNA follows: TGTGCTAGATGGGTGAGGGAAATCTACGAGCAGTACTTC.

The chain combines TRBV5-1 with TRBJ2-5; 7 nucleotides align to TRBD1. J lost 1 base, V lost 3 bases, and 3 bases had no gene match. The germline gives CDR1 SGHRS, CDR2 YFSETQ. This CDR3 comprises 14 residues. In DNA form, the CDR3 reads TGCGCCAGCAGCTCCAGACAGGGCCAAGAGACCCAGTACTTC. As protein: CASSSRQGQETQYF. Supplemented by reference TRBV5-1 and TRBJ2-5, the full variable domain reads KAGVTQTPRYLIKTRGQQVTLSCSPISGHRSVSWYQQTPGQGLQFLFEYFSETQRNKGNFPGRFSGRQFSNSRSEMNVSTLELGDSALYLCASSSRQGQETQYFGPGTRLLVL.

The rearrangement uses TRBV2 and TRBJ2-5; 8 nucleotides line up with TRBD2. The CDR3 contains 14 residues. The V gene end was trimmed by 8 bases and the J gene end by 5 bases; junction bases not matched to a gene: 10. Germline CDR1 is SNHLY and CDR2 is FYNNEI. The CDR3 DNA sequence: TGTGCCAGCCGAGGCGGGGGGCACTGGGAGACCCAGTACTTC. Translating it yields CASRGGGHWETQYF. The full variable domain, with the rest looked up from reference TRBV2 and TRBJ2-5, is EPEVTQTPSHQVTQMGQEVILRCVPISNHLYFYWYRQILGQKVEFLVSFYNNEISEKSEIFDDQFSVERPDGSNFTLKIRSTKLEDSAMYFCASRGGGHWETQYFGPGTRLLVL.

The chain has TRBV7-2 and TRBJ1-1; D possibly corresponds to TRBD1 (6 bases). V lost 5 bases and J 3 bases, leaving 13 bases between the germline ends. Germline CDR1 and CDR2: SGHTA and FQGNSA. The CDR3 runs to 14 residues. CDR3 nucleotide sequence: TGTGCCAGCAGCCCCCGACAGGAGCACACTGAAGCTTTCTTT. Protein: CASSPRQEHTEAFF.

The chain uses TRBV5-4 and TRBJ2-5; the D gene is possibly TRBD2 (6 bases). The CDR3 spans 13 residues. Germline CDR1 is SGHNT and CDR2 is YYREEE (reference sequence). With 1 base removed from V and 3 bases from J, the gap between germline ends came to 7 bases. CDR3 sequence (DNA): TGTGCCAGCAGCTTGTGGGGGGAAGAGACCCAGTACTTC. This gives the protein CASSLWGEETQYF.

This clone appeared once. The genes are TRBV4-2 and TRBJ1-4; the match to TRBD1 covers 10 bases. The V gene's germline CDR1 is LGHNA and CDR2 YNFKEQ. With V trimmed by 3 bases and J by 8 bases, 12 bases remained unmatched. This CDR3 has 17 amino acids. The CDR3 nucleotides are TGTGCCAGCAGCCATCGGGACAGGGGCCTCCTTGGGGAAAAACTGTTTTTT. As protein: CASSHRDRGLLGEKLFF.

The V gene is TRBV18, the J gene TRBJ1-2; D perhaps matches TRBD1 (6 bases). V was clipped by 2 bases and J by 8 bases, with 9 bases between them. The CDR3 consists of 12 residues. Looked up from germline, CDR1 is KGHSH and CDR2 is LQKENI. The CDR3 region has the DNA TGTGCCAGCTCACCATCTGGGGGCGGCTACACCTTC. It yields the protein CASSPSGGGYTF. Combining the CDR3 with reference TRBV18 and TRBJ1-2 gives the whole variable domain NAGVMQNPRHLVRRRGQEARLRCSPMKGHSHVYWYRQLPEEGLKFMVYLQKENIIDESGMPKERFSAEFPKEGPSILRIQQVVRGDSAAYFCASSPSGGGYTFGSGTRLTVV.

CDR3 DNA sequence: TGCGCCAGCTCAGGGACTGACAATGAGCAGTTCTTC. Translated, it gives CASSGTDNEQFF. The rearrangement joins TRBV10-1 to TRBJ2-1; D is possibly TRBD2 (6 bases). Germline V gene lookup returns CDR1 WNHNN and CDR2 SYGVQD (reference sequence). Trimming took off 8 bases at V and 5 bases at J, with 10 bases between the two ends. The CDR3 covers 12 residues.

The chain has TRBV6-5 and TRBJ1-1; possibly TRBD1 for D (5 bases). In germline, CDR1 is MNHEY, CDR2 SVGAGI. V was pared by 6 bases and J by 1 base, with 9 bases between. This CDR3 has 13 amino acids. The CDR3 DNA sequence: TGTGCCAGCAGGAACACAGGGAACACTGAAGCTTTCTTT. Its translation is CASRNTGNTEAFF.

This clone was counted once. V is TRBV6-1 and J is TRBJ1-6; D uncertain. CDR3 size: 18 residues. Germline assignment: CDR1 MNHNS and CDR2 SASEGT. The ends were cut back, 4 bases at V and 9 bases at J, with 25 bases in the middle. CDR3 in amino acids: CASSGGFRPVGLVSPLHF. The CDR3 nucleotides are TGTGCCAGCAGTGGTGGTTTTAGGCCCGTTGGTCTGGTTTCACCCCTCCACTTT.

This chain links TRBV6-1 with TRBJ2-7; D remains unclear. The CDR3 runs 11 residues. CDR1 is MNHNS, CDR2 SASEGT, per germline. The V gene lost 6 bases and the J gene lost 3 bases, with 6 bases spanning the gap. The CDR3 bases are TGTGCCAGCAGACTCGACTACGAGCAGTACTTC. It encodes CASRLDYEQYF.

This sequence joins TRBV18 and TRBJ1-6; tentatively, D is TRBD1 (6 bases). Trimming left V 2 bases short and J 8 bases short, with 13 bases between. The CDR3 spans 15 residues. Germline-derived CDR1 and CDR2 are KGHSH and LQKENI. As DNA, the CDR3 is TGTGCCAGCTCACCAGGGGGCACGAGATATTCACCCCTCCACTTT. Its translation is CASSPGGTRYSPLHF.

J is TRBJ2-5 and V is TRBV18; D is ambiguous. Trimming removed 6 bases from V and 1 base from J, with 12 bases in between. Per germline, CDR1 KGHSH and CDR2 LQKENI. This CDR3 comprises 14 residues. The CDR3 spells CASSRTAVQETQYF. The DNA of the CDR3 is TGTGCCAGCTCTCGGACGGCCGTCCAAGAGACCCAGTACTTC.

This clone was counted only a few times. This chain's CDR3 is CASSVLAGAQETQYF. The CDR3 region has the DNA TGTGCCAGCAGCGTACTAGCGGGGGCCCAAGAGACCCAGTACTTC. J is TRBJ2-5 and V is TRBV9, with 10 bases matching TRBD2. CDR3 length: 15 amino acids. Germline V gene sequence: CDR1 SGDLS, CDR2 YYNGEE. Trimming removed 1 base from V and 1 base from J; junction bases left unmatched: 1. Together with reference TRBV9 and TRBJ2-5, the CDR3 gives the full variable domain: DSGVTQTPKHLITATGQRVTLRCSPRSGDLSVYWYQQSLDQGLQFLIQYYNGEERAKGNILERFSAQQFPDLHSELNLSSLELGDSALYFCASSVLAGAQETQYFGPGTRLLVL.

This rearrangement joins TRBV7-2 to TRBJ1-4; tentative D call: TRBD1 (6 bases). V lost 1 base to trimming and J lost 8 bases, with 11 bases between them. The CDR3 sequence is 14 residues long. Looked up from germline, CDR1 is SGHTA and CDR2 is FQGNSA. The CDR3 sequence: CASSLDRVAEKLFF. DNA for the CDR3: TGTGCCAGCAGCTTAGACAGGGTGGCCGAAAAACTGTTTTTT. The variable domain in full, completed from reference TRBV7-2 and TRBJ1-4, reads GAGVSQSPSNKVTEKGKDVELRCDPISGHTALYWYRQSLGQGLEFLIYFQGNSAPDKSGLPSDRFSAERTGGSVSTLTIQRTQQEDSAVYLCASSLDRVAEKLFFGSGTQLSVL.

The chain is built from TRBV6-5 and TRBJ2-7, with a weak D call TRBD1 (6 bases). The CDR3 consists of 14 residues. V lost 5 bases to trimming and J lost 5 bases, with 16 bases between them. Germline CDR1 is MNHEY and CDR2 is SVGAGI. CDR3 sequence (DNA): TGTGCCAGCAGTACCCCCCAGGGGCGGAACGAGCAGTACTTC. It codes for CASSTPQGRNEQYF.

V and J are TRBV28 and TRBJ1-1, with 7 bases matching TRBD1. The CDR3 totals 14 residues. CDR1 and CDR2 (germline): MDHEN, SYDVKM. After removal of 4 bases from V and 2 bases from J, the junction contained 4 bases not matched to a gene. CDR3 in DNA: TGTGCCAGCAGTTGGGGACAGATAAACACTGAAGCTTTCTTT. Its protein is CASSWGQINTEAFF.